This T cell receptor beta chain was captured in a study of blood T cell repertoires in COVID-19. Overall study: From the United States, Italy and Spain came samples of acute and convalescent COVID-19. T cells, B-cell-depleted T cells, or PBMCs supplied cDNA or gDNA.

Germline CDR1 is MDHEN and CDR2 is SYDVKM. This CDR3 is built from 15 residues. V was trimmed by 3 bases and J by 0 bases, leaving 9 bases between them. As handled by the study authors: The assay estimated nucleated cells by amplifying reference gene primers. Sequenced by immunoSEQ multiplex PCR; TCRdb stores in-frame clones only, minus some. V, J and clone size reflect that table, while D and trimming were determined from the DNA. The repertoire holds roughly 200,000 clones, with 90% as singletons. This clonotype was obtained from a middle-aged man with acute or convalescent COVID-19. Material: peripheral blood. The chain joins TRBV28 to TRBJ2-1; a weak D match, TRBD1 (6 bases). The CDR3 sequence is CASSFDRSSYNEQFF. CDR3 bases: TGTGCCAGCAGTTTTGACAGGAGCTCCTACAATGAGCAGTTCTTC. The entire variable domain, with the rest obtained from reference TRBV28 and TRBJ2-1, is as follows: DVKVTQSSRYLVKRTGEKVFLECVQDMDHENMFWYRQDPGLGLRLIYFSYDVKMKEKGDIPEGYSVSREKKERFSLILESASTNQTSMYLCASSFDRSSYNEQFFGPGTRLTVL.